This T cell receptor beta chain stems from a study of T cells in Graves' hyperthyroidism and ophthalmopathy. The V end was cut by 6 bases, the J end by 3 bases, with 15 bases between. There are 13 residues in the CDR3. Germline values: CDR1 DFQATT, CDR2 SNEGSKA (reference sequence). This clonotype was recorded a few times. Amplified regions were TCR beta CDR3 sequences from RNA transcripts. When the TCR CDR3 underwent first-round RT-PCR, the HTBI primer set was used. TCRdb processed the multiplex PCR reads anew with MiXCR; each CDR3 protein has one entry. The sample yields more than 500,000 distinct CDR3 sequences, 16% seen once.

The clonotype originates from a woman in her twenties or thirties with Graves' ophthalmopathy. The sequenced sample was blood. The chain recombines TRBV20-1 with TRBJ2-7, with D possibly TRBD1 on 6 matching bases. CDR3 protein: CSALSEGVYEQYF. As DNA, the CDR3 is TGCAGTGCCCTATCAGAGGGGGTCTACGAGCAGTACTTC.